Listed here are 14 T cell receptor beta chains from one sample, sequenced in a study of beta chain features in type 1 diabetes. Every isolated RNA sample was fully reverse transcribed, so sequencing captured expressed TCRB transcripts. Libraries were prepared by immunoSEQ multiplex PCR; TCRdb keeps only in-frame clonotypes and omits some of them. Found here are about 650,000 clones, around 11% of them singletons; the top ten hold roughly 0.12%. Their antigens are not known. Whole-study findings and limits: In every one of the four CD4+ subsets, TCRB CDR3s were moderately but significantly shorter in Type 1 diabetes patients.

Sequences were obtained from naive CD4+ T cells from blood. These receptor sequences come from a man aged 25-45 years with type 1 diabetes.

This clone was detected only a few times. The gene calls are TRBV25-1 and TRBJ2-2; tentatively, D is TRBD1 (7 bases). Germline V gene lookup returns CDR1 MGHDK and CDR2 SYGVNS. This CDR3 is 16 amino acids long. V was trimmed by 5 bases and J by 5 bases, leaving 18 bases between them. CDR3 coding DNA: TGTGCCAGCAGTATGGTCAGGGGGGTTGTAACCGGGGAGCTGTTTTTT. It codes for CASSMVRGVVTGELFF.

The V gene is TRBV7-9, the J gene TRBJ2-5, with 9 positions matching TRBD2. Germline CDR1 is SEHNR and CDR2 is FQNEAQ (reference sequence). J gave up 3 bases and V 5 bases, and 7 bases lay outside the gene matches. CDR3 size: 15 residues. The CDR3 DNA sequence: TGTGCCAGCAGCCTACTAGCGGGTGCTGAAGAGACCCAGTACTTC. Translating it yields CASSLLAGAEETQYF.

V is TRBV18 and J is TRBJ2-7, with D tentatively TRBD1 (6 bases). This CDR3 has 13 residues. V lost 6 bases and J lost 4, with 13 bases in between. Germline CDR1 KGHSH, CDR2 LQKENI. The CDR3 region is CASSTGDPYEQYF. The DNA of the CDR3 is TGTGCCAGCTCGACAGGCGATCCTTACGAGCAGTACTTC.

The rearrangement joins TRBV10-2 to TRBJ1-6; 8 nucleotides align to TRBD1. The J segment lost 7 bases and the V segment lost 6 bases, leaving 5 bases of the junction unmatched. Germline V gives CDR1 WSHSY, CDR2 SAAADI. CDR3 size: 14 residues. The CDR3, as DNA: TGCGCCAGCAGCAGACAGGGGAGAAATTCACCCCTCCACTTT. Protein sequence: CASSRQGRNSPLHF.

This rearrangement joins TRBV15 to TRBJ1-4, with unresolved D. Germline V CDR1 and CDR2: LNHNV, YYDKDF (reference sequence). CDR3 size: 15 residues. Trimming stripped 2 bases from V and 7 bases from J, with 14 bases between. CDR3 nucleotides: TGTGCCACCAGCAGAAACCAACCCTCGGGTGAAAAACTGTTTTTT. Translated: CATSRNQPSGEKLFF.

The table lists this clone with a few counts. V gene TRBV29-1 combines with J gene TRBJ1-4; no firm D call. The CDR3 totals 12 residues. Trimming took off 7 bases at V and 1 base at J, with 7 bases between the two ends. CDR1 and CDR2 (germline): SQVTM, ANQGSEA. This CDR3 is CSATETNEKLFF. CDR3 sequence (DNA): TGCAGCGCCACAGAAACTAATGAAAAACTGTTTTTT.

This clone occurred a few times. This rearrangement joins TRBV27 to TRBJ1-4; 10 bases are shared with TRBD1. The CDR3 totals 14 residues. Trimming at V came to 5 bases and at J to 8 bases, leaving 5 bases not matched to a gene. Germline V gene lookup returns CDR1 MNHEY and CDR2 SMNVEV (reference sequence). In nucleotides, the CDR3 is TGTGCCAGCAGTAGGACAGGGGGTGGCGAAAAACTGTTTTTT. Its translation: CASSRTGGGEKLFF.

V gene TRBV2 combines with J gene TRBJ2-1; 11 positions match TRBD2. Germline-derived CDR1 and CDR2 are SNHLY and FYNNEI. This CDR3 contains 15 residues. V gave up 4 bases and J gave up 4 bases; unmatched junction bases: 3. The CDR3 sequence: CASSGLAGFYNEQFF. CDR3 sequence (DNA): TGTGCCAGCAGTGGACTAGCGGGGTTTTACAATGAGCAGTTCTTC.

The chain carries TRBV27 and TRBJ2-5; D uncertain. The germline V gene encodes CDR1 MNHEY and CDR2 SMNVEV (reference sequence). V dropped 4 bases and J dropped 0 bases, with 12 bases sitting between them. This CDR3 is built from 15 residues. CDR3 residues: CASSSISEYQETQYF. The DNA for the CDR3 is TGTGCCAGCAGTTCCATTTCTGAGTACCAAGAGACCCAGTACTTC.

The J gene is TRBJ2-3, the V gene TRBV5-1; D gene uncertain. Germline V gives CDR1 SGHRS, CDR2 YFSETQ. There are 15 residues in the CDR3. V dropped 1 base and J dropped 3 bases, with 12 bases sitting between them. CDR3 in amino acids: CASSLHRAETDTQYF. The CDR3 DNA follows: TGCGCCAGCAGCTTGCATAGGGCAGAGACAGATACGCAGTATTTT.

The chain joins TRBV30 to TRBJ1-2; no clear D. The V gene's germline CDR1 is GTSNPN and CDR2 SVGIG (reference sequence). The CDR3 extends over 13 amino acids. V was clipped by 2 bases and J by 4 bases, with 11 bases between them. DNA for the CDR3: TGTGCCTGGAGTCCTGACGGTTCCTATGGCTACACCTTC. It encodes CAWSPDGSYGYTF. Full variable domain (outside the CDR3, taken from reference TRBV30 and TRBJ1-2): SQTIHQWPATLVQPVGSPLSLECTVEGTSNPNLYWYRQAAGRGLQLLFYSVGIGQISSEVPQNLSASRPQDRQFILSSKKLLLSDSGFYLCAWSPDGSYGYTFGSGTRLTVV.

This clone was counted only a few times. One end of the junction fails to match germline, which may point to a read error. The V gene is TRBV7-7, the J gene TRBJ2-3; 11 bases align to TRBD2. Germline CDR1 SSHAT, CDR2 FNYEAQ (reference sequence). The CDR3 extends over 18 amino acids. The CDR3 coding sequence is TGTGCTAGCAGCTTAGGGGGACTAGCGGATGCGGGCACAGATACGCAGTATTTT. It translates to CASSLGGLADAGTDTQYF. Filled out from reference TRBV7-7 and TRBJ2-3, the complete variable domain reads GAGVSQSPRYKVTKRGQDVTLRCDPISSHATLYWYQQALGQGPEFLTYFNYEAQPDKSGLPSDRFSAERPEGSISTLTIQRTEQRDSAMYRCASSLGGLADAGTDTQYFGPGTRLTVL.

This clone was detected only a few times. V usage is TRBV5-4 and J usage is TRBJ1-5; D may be TRBD1 (6 bases). The germline V gene has CDR1 SGHNT and CDR2 YYREEE (reference sequence). The CDR3 has 16 amino acids. Trimming removed 1 base from V and 4 bases from J, with 15 bases in between. CDR3 residues: CASSLYGGQINQPQHF. The CDR3, as DNA: TGTGCCAGCAGCTTGTATGGGGGCCAGATTAATCAGCCCCAGCATTTT. Full variable domain (missing parts from reference TRBV5-4 and TRBJ1-5): ETGVTQSPTHLIKTRGQQVTLRCSSQSGHNTVSWYQQALGQGPQFIFQYYREEENGRGNFPPRFSGLQFPNYSSELNVNALELDDSALYLCASSLYGGQINQPQHFGDGTRLSIL.

This clone showed up just a few times. The rearrangement uses TRBV7-9 and TRBJ1-2; D is unclear. V dropped 0 bases and J dropped 1 base, with 15 bases sitting between them. CDR1 and CDR2 from the germline V gene are SEHNR and FQNEAQ (reference sequence). There are 17 residues in the CDR3. This CDR3 is CASSLAILPGLNYGYTF. In DNA, the CDR3 is TGTGCCAGCAGCTTAGCGATCCTACCAGGTCTTAACTATGGCTACACCTTC.